This T cell receptor (beta chain) was captured by sequencing in a study of blood T cell repertoires in COVID-19. The V end was cut by 1 base, the J end by 10 bases, with 10 bases between. In germline, CDR1 is SGHDN, CDR2 FVKESK. CDR3 length: 12 residues. Original handling: By means of reference gene primer amplification, nucleated cell counts were estimated. The protocol was immunoSEQ multiplex PCR, while the TCRdb copy is restricted to in-frame clones and leaves out a portion. That table supplies the V and J calls and clone size; D and trimming were determined from the DNA. The table includes some 70,000 clones, around 91% detected once.

The sequencing input was peripheral blood. The chain links TRBV14 to TRBJ1-1, with D unclear. The receptor was isolated from a middle-aged man with acute or convalescent COVID-19. This CDR3 reads CASSQGFRRAFF. The DNA for the CDR3 is TGTGCCAGCAGCCAAGGGTTTCGGAGAGCTTTCTTT.